These T cell receptor beta chains were read from a single sample in a study of regulatory T cells in long-lasting Graves disease. TCRdb re-called the multiplex PCR reads through MiXCR, storing one row per CDR3 protein. In the table there are roughly 350,000 distinct CDR3 sequences, approximately 16% of which are singletons. This sample was also put to use in a study of T cells in Graves' hyperthyroidism and ophthalmopathy.

The sequencing used peripheral blood mononuclear cells (PBMCs), collected at new diagnosis, from a patient treated with antithyroid drugs. These receptors all come from a man aged 40-49 years with Graves disease. CDR3s leave out the opening cysteine and the closing phenylalanine or tryptophan. The D gene is left open where the match is weak. Clone size is shown for a subset of rows, as once, few, many or a class of expanded clone.

v_gene	d_gene	abundance	CDR3aa
TRBV2	TRBD1	many	ASSVDRVNQPQH
TRBV5-6	TRBD1	many	ASSHIQDRAYNEQF
TRBV5-1	TRBD1	few	ASSLTGGAQNSPLH
TRBV5-1	-	-	ASSLISGESGNEQF
TRBV5-1	TRBD2	many	ASSAKTAGASEQY
TRBV12-3/TRBV12-4	-	-	ASSLRTGRVDEQF
TRBV5-8	-	many	ASSTRQWINEKLF
TRBV2	-	few	ASRLAYEQY
TRBV7-2	TRBD1	many	ASSLGRGRSKQETQY
TRBV7-2	-	few	ASSLGLGRGNEQF
TRBV12-5	-	many	ASGPGPPSSYNSPLH
TRBV7-2	-	-	ASSLVSAQETQY
TRBV20-1	-	-	SASRSGEQF
TRBV5-1	-	-	ASSLERTPRSLGLY
TRBV7-2	-	many	ASSSRTRKSYEQY
TRBV6-1	-	-	ASSESGRGTEAF
TRBV20-1	TRBD2	many	SAFYRTGGNEQF
TRBV20-1	-	many	SAREGTDTQY
TRBV6-5	TRBD1	many	ASSYSGTGNVTPGELF
TRBV12-3/TRBV12-4	TRBD1	many	ASSPTRTGVGTDTQY
TRBV5-1	TRBD1	many	ASSPGQGSAEAF
TRBV7-6	-	many	ASSLVGSPLH
TRBV7-3	-	few	ASSQGHHSGANVLT
TRBV29-1	TRBD1	-	SVEEGGYGETQY
TRBV2	-	many	ASSQNTGELF
TRBV2	-	many	ASSEGLQETQY
TRBV4-1	TRBD2	many	ASSQDGGGASTDTQY
TRBV20-1	TRBD1	many	SAQDRGLTDTQY
TRBV5-1	TRBD1	many	ASSPTGPQTQY
TRBV20-1	-	many	SARQGDTEAF
TRBV18	TRBD2	-	ASSPTPPGLQETQY
TRBV5-6	-	-	ASSLESRSPLH
TRBV6-1	-	-	ASSELPGQPPYEQY
TRBV30	-	many	AWSAGPYNEQF